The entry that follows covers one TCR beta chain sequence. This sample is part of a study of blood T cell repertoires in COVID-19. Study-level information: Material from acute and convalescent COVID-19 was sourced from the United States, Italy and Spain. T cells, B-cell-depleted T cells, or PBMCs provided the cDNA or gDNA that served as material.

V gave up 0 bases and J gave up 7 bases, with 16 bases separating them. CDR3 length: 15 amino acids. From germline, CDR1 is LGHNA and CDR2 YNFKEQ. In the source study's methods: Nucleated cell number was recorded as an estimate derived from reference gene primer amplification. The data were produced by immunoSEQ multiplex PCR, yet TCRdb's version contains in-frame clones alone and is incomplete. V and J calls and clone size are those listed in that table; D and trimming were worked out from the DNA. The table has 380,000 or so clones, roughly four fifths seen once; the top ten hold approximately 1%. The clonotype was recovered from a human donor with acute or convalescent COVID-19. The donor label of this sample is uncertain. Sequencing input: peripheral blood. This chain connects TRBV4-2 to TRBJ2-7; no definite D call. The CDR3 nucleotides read TGTGCCAGCAGCCAAGATTTTAGCACCATTTCAGAGCAGTACTTC. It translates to CASSQDFSTISEQYF.